This T cell receptor (beta chain) was recorded in a study of T cell changes during pregnancy in multiple sclerosis (dated by TCRdb to between 2018 and 2021). Concerning the study at large: The study examined how the T cell repertoire changed over the course of pregnancy in women with multiple sclerosis.

Libraries were made using the immunoSEQ multiplex PCR assay. This immuneACCESS table, as held by TCRdb, lists in-frame sequences with V and J called but not all clones. Of the missing ones, under half trace to an unresolved V gene in checked studies; the others have no known cause. This sample gives 50,000 or so clones in total; about 90% of them show up just once. The ten largest clones take up less than 0.65% of the sample. This clone was found a few times. Its antigen is unknown. Base qualities were left out, and no much larger clone turns up one base away. V and J lose 5 bases and 4 bases, and a span of 15 bases separates them. CDR1 and CDR2 are read off the germline V gene (reference sequence) as SEHNR and FQNEAQ. The CDR3 holds 15 amino acids from the cysteine to the phenylalanine. Only CDR3 DNA is held: 45 bases, read in frame from base 1.

The clonotype was recovered from a female donor with multiple sclerosis, enrolled in a pregnancy study. Recombination connected TRBV7-9 to TRBJ1-3; the D gene is possibly TRBD1, with 6 bases matching. Sequences were derived from CD4+ T cells from peripheral blood mononuclear cells, sampled after pregnancy. The DNA sequence is given as TGTGCCAGCAGCCCAGGGGTATCGGAGGGAAACACCATATATTTT. Translation gives CASSPGVSEGNTIYF. The CDR3, completed at both ends by the reference TRBV7-9 and TRBJ1-3 genes, gives the full variable domain DTGVSQNPRHKITKRGQNVTFRCDPISEHNRLYWYRQTLGQGPEFLTYFQNEAQLEKSRLLSDRFSAERPKGSFSTLEIQRTEQGDSAMYLCASSPGVSEGNTIYFGEGSWLTVV.